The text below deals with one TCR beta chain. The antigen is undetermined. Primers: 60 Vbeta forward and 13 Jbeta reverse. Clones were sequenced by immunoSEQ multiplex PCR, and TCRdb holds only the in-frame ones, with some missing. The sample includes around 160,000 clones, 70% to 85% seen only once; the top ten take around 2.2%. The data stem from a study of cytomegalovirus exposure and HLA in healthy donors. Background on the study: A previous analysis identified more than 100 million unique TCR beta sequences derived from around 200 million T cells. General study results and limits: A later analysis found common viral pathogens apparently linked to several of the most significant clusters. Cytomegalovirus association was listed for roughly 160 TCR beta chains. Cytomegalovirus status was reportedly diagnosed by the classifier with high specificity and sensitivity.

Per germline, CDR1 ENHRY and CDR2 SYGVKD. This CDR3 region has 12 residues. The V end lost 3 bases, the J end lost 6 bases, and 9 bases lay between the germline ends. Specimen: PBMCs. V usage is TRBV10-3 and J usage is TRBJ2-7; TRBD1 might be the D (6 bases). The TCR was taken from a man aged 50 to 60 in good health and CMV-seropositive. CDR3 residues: CAISEGRGEQYF. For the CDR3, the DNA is TGTGCCATCAGTGAAGGCAGGGGCGAGCAGTACTTC.